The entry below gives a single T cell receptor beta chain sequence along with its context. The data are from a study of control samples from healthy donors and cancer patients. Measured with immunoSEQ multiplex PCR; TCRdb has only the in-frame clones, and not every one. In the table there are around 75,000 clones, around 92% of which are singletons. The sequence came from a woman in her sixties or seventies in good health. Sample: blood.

The CDR3 loop reads CASRPGQGFFEQYF. In nucleotides, the CDR3 is TGTGCCAGCCGTCCGGGACAGGGCTTCTTCGAGCAGTACTTC. The gene calls are TRBV27 and TRBJ2-7, with TRBD1 matching 9 bases. The CDR3 sequence is 14 residues long. The J segment lost 6 bases and the V segment lost 8 bases, leaving 11 bases of the junction unmatched. The germline V gene has CDR1 MNHEY and CDR2 SMNVEV (reference sequence).